Shown below are 32 T cell receptor beta chains from a single sample sequenced in a study of shared clonotypes between healthy human individuals. The data were produced by immunoSEQ multiplex PCR, yet TCRdb's version contains in-frame clones alone and is incomplete. The profile shows around 600,000 clones, roughly 98% of them singletons. Naive CD8 cells were CD45RO-negative, positively selected for CCR7, excluding terminally differentiated effector memory CD45RA+ cells. Sequencing used naive CD8+ T cells sorted from blood. These TCRs come from a man aged 25 to 45 in good health.

The chain has TRBV13 and TRBJ2-7, with D uncertain. Germline V CDR1 and CDR2: PRHDT, FYEKMQ (reference sequence). The CDR3 consists of 15 residues. Trimming cost V 4 bases and J 0 bases, with 13 bases left between them. The CDR3 DNA is TGTGCCAGCAGCTATGGATTGGGAAGCTCCTACGAGCAGTACTTC. This encodes CASSYGLGSSYEQYF.

CDR3 bases: TGCAGCGTTGTCGGGTCGACTGACTCGAGGGAGGATGAGCAGTTCTTC. Its protein product is CSVVGSTDSREDEQFF. The chain combines TRBV29-1 with TRBJ2-1, with a weak D call TRBD2 (6 bases). The ends were cut back, 4 bases at V and 8 bases at J, with 24 bases in the middle. The CDR3 has 16 residues. CDR1 is SQVTM and CDR2 is ANQGSEA in the germline V gene.

The chain combines TRBV28 with TRBJ2-3; D uncertain. CDR3 length: 17 amino acids. V lost 6 bases, J lost 0 bases, and 19 bases lay in between. Germline assignment: CDR1 MDHEN and CDR2 SYDVKM. Here the CDR3 reads CASRPWRTESSTDTQYF. CDR3 coding DNA: TGTGCCAGCAGACCTTGGAGAACTGAGTCTAGCACAGATACGCAGTATTTT.

The chain is built from TRBV7-8 and TRBJ1-4; 10 bases line up with TRBD1. After removal of 1 base from V and 5 bases from J, the junction contained 7 bases not matched to a gene. The CDR3 extends over 17 amino acids. Germline values: CDR1 SGHVS, CDR2 FQNEAQ. This CDR3 reads CASSLDYRTGGNEKLFF. For the CDR3, the DNA is TGTGCCAGCAGCTTAGACTACCGGACAGGGGGAAATGAAAAACTGTTTTTT.

This chain links TRBV9 with TRBJ2-2; 10 bases match TRBD2. The CDR3 is made up of 19 amino acids. J gave up 0 bases and V 3 bases, and 11 bases lay outside the gene matches. Germline CDR1 is SGDLS and CDR2 is YYNGEE. The CDR3 nucleotides read TGTGCCAGCAGCGCCCTGGGGCTAGCGGGAGTAACGAACACCGGGGAGCTGTTTTTT. Amino acid sequence: CASSALGLAGVTNTGELFF.

This chain links TRBV9 with TRBJ2-1, with 7 bases that match TRBD2. Germline V CDR1 and CDR2: SGDLS, YYNGEE. V lost 3 bases to trimming and J lost 2 bases; unmatched junction nucleotides: 2. This CDR3 has 14 amino acids. CDR3: CASSGGGTYNEQFF. CDR3 sequence (DNA): TGTGCCAGCAGCGGGGGAGGGACCTACAATGAGCAGTTCTTC.

The genes are TRBV27 and TRBJ2-1; D call uncertain. The CDR3 loop spans 13 amino acids. Germline-derived CDR1 and CDR2 are MNHEY and SMNVEV (reference sequence). The V end was cut by 2 bases, the J end by 6 bases, with 8 bases between. In DNA form, the CDR3 reads TGTGCCAGCAGTTTACGACCCATCAATGAGCAGTTCTTC. It translates to CASSLRPINEQFF.

In the case of this clone: At the DNA level, this CDR3 is encoded by other sequences in the same sample as well. This sequence joins TRBV5-6 and TRBJ2-7, with unresolved D. V lost 0 bases and J 4 bases, leaving 2 bases between the germline ends. Germline CDR1 and CDR2: SGHDT and YYEEEE. The CDR3 runs 11 residues. The CDR3 DNA reads as TGTGCCAGCAGCTTGGAGTACGAGCAGTACTTC. Amino acids: CASSLEYEQYF.

Written as DNA, the CDR3 is TGCAGCGTTGACACAGACTACGAGCAGTACTTC. This codes for CSVDTDYEQYF. This chain links TRBV29-1 with TRBJ2-7, with unresolved D. Germline CDR1 SQVTM, CDR2 ANQGSEA. CDR3 size: 11 residues. V was cut by 3 bases and J by 3 bases, with 6 bases left in between.

This chain connects TRBV4-1 to TRBJ2-3; D unclear. Trimming pared 8 bases from V and 0 bases from J, leaving 15 bases between. Germline CDR1 and CDR2: MGHRA and YSYEKL. This CDR3 comprises 15 residues. The CDR3 DNA sequence: TGCGCCAGCGGGGTTTCCGTTGGTAGCACAGATACGCAGTATTTT. Protein product: CASGVSVGSTDTQYF.

J is TRBJ2-7 and V is TRBV28; 8 bases line up with TRBD1. After removal of 6 bases from V and 4 bases from J, the junction contained 11 bases not matched to a gene. Germline V gene lookup returns CDR1 MDHEN and CDR2 SYDVKM. There are 15 residues in the CDR3. CDR3 DNA: TGTGCCAGCAGCCGAAGCCTGGGACAGGCTTACGAGCAGTACTTC. Its protein is CASSRSLGQAYEQYF. Full variable domain (remainder filled in from reference TRBV28 and TRBJ2-7): DVKVTQSSRYLVKRTGEKVFLECVQDMDHENMFWYRQDPGLGLRLIYFSYDVKMKEKGDIPEGYSVSREKKERFSLILESASTNQTSMYLCASSRSLGQAYEQYFGPGTRLTVT.

The chain couples TRBV2 to TRBJ1-4, with a possible D match to TRBD1 (5 bases). V gave up 10 bases and J gave up 5 bases, with 14 bases separating them. The CDR3 totals 13 residues. In germline, CDR1 is SNHLY, CDR2 FYNNEI. CDR3 in amino acids: CAISGGENEKLFF. CDR3 bases: TGTGCCATCTCGGGGGGAGAGAATGAAAAACTGTTTTTT.

The chain has TRBV27 and TRBJ1-5; the match to TRBD1 covers 7 bases. The CDR3 sequence is 15 residues long. Germline V gene sequence: CDR1 MNHEY, CDR2 SMNVEV (reference sequence). Trimming at V came to 2 bases and at J to 2 bases, leaving 3 bases not matched to a gene. The CDR3 region has the DNA TGTGCCAGCAGTTTAAGAGACAGGGGCAATCAGCCCCAGCATTTT. Translating gives CASSLRDRGNQPQHF.

This rearrangement joins TRBV9 to TRBJ2-3, with 7 bases fitting TRBD1. The CDR3 has 13 residues. Trimming removed 6 bases from V and 5 bases from J; junction bases left unmatched: 6. Germline CDR1 reads SGDLS; CDR2 reads YYNGEE. CDR3 in DNA: TGTGCCAGCAACCAACAGGGGAGAGATACGCAGTATTTT. It encodes CASNQQGRDTQYF. Using reference TRBV9 and TRBJ2-3 for the parts outside the CDR3, the full variable domain is DSGVTQTPKHLITATGQRVTLRCSPRSGDLSVYWYQQSLDQGLQFLIQYYNGEERAKGNILERFSAQQFPDLHSELNLSSLELGDSALYFCASNQQGRDTQYFGPGTRLTVL.

This chain links TRBV7-3 with TRBJ2-1; 7 nucleotides align to TRBD2. Germline CDR1 reads SGHTA; CDR2 reads FQGTGA. V lost 2 bases, J lost 0 bases, and 4 bases stayed unmatched. This CDR3 has 16 amino acids. CDR3 coding DNA: TGTGCCAGCAGCTTAGGGCGGGAGACCTCCTACAATGAGCAGTTCTTC. It translates to CASSLGRETSYNEQFF.

V usage is TRBV7-9 and J usage is TRBJ2-2, with D unresolved. CDR1 and CDR2 (germline): SEHNR, FQNEAQ (reference sequence). Between the trimmed V and J ends, which lost 5 bases and 5 bases, there was a span of 12 bases. This CDR3 is 14 amino acids long. The CDR3 sequence is CASSPDAATGELFF. Here the CDR3 DNA reads TGTGCCAGCAGCCCCGACGCTGCTACCGGGGAGCTGTTTTTT.

This sequence joins TRBV2 and TRBJ2-1; the D gene is possibly TRBD2 (5 bases). CDR1 SNHLY and CDR2 FYNNEI come from the germline V gene. The CDR3 consists of 15 residues. V was trimmed by 6 bases and J by 4 bases, leaving 16 bases between them. The CDR3 spells CASSLDSQGYNEQFF. For the CDR3, the DNA is TGTGCCAGCAGCCTGGACTCCCAAGGGTACAATGAGCAGTTCTTC.

The chain recombines TRBV6-5 with TRBJ2-7; D not certain. CDR1 and CDR2 (germline): MNHEY, SVGAGI. The CDR3 length is 15 residues. Trimming cost V 2 bases and J 0 bases, with 11 bases left between them. CDR3 amino acids: CASSYLSDRSYEQYF. CDR3 DNA: TGTGCCAGCAGTTACCTATCGGACCGCTCCTACGAGCAGTACTTC.

This rearrangement joins TRBV11-3 to TRBJ2-1, with 9 bases matching TRBD2. The CDR3 spans 17 residues. Germline V gene data show CDR1 as SGHNT and CDR2 as YENEEA. V gave up 1 base and J gave up 6 bases; unmatched junction bases: 10. The CDR3 sequence: CASSLGGAGGPSNEQFF. CDR3 in DNA: TGTGCCAGCAGCTTAGGTGGGGCGGGAGGGCCCTCCAATGAGCAGTTCTTC.

This clone was seen just once. This rearrangement joins TRBV18 to TRBJ2-1; 8 bases match TRBD1. Looked up from germline, CDR1 is KGHSH and CDR2 is LQKENI. V gave up 3 bases and J gave up 6 bases; unmatched junction bases: 19. The CDR3 length is 19 residues. Here the CDR3 DNA reads TGTGCCAGCTCACCGTCAGTCCAGGGGGCGCGATACAGAGCCAATGAGCAGTTCTTC. Translating gives CASSPSVQGARYRANEQFF.

The V and J genes are TRBV9 and TRBJ1-5; no clear D gene. The CDR3 sequence is 13 residues long. Germline CDR1 is SGDLS and CDR2 is YYNGEE. V gave up 5 bases and J gave up 6 bases, with 12 bases separating them. The CDR3 DNA follows: TGTGCCAGCAGTCCCGGCCGGGGTCAGCCCCAGCATTTT. Its translation is CASSPGRGQPQHF. The full variable domain, rest sourced from reference TRBV9 and TRBJ1-5, is DSGVTQTPKHLITATGQRVTLRCSPRSGDLSVYWYQQSLDQGLQFLIQYYNGEERAKGNILERFSAQQFPDLHSELNLSSLELGDSALYFCASSPGRGQPQHFGDGTRLSIL.

The chain is built from TRBV5-6 and TRBJ2-4, with D perhaps matching TRBD1 (6 bases). Per germline, CDR1 SGHDT and CDR2 YYEEEE. This CDR3 region has 15 residues. V lost 3 bases, J lost 6 bases, and 16 bases lay in between. CDR3 protein: CASSSTTTDRNIQYF. DNA for the CDR3: TGTGCCAGCAGCTCGACGACGACGGACAGAAACATTCAGTACTTC.

The chain combines TRBV7-9 with TRBJ2-7; D possibly matches TRBD1 or TRBD2 (5 bases each). Deletions cut 0 bases from V and 1 base from J, with 10 bases between. CDR1 and CDR2 (germline): SEHNR, FQNEAQ (reference sequence). The CDR3 is made up of 15 amino acids. The CDR3 coding sequence is TGTGCCAGCAGCTTAGCGGGACGGCCTTCCTACGAGCAGTACTTC. This codes for CASSLAGRPSYEQYF. The whole variable domain, filled in from reference TRBV7-9 and TRBJ2-7, reads DTGVSQNPRHKITKRGQNVTFRCDPISEHNRLYWYRQTLGQGPEFLTYFQNEAQLEKSRLLSDRFSAERPKGSFSTLEIQRTEQGDSAMYLCASSLAGRPSYEQYFGPGTRLTVT.

The chain is built from TRBV29-1 and TRBJ1-2; D might be TRBD1 (5 bases). The CDR3 totals 15 residues. Germline lookup yields CDR1 SQVTM and CDR2 ANQGSEA. Trimming pared 1 base from V and 6 bases from J, leaving 18 bases between. This CDR3 is CSVEGREGTQDGYTF. CDR3 sequence (DNA): TGCAGCGTTGAAGGACGGGAGGGGACGCAAGATGGCTACACCTTC.

This clone was recorded once. This sequence joins TRBV11-2 and TRBJ2-7; a possible D gene is TRBD2 (5 bases). The CDR3 runs 14 residues. Trimming removed 5 bases from V and 2 bases from J, with 13 bases in between. The germline V gene has CDR1 SGHAT and CDR2 FQNNGV. CDR3 DNA: TGTGCCAGCAGCGCCACTAGAGTTCCCTACGAGCAGTACTTC. Its protein product is CASSATRVPYEQYF.

V usage is TRBV5-1 and J usage is TRBJ2-5, with TRBD1 as a possible D gene (5 bases). The CDR3 has 13 amino acids. The V gene's germline CDR1 is SGHRS and CDR2 YFSETQ. V was pared by 4 bases and J by 5 bases, with 12 bases between. Here the CDR3 reads CASSETDTETQYF. The DNA of the CDR3 is TGCGCCAGCAGCGAGACAGATACGGAGACCCAGTACTTC.

As DNA, the CDR3 is TGTGCCAGCAGCGGAGAGAGAGATCCAAGAGAGCGGTACTTC. This encodes CASSGERDPRERYF. The chain links TRBV11-2 to TRBJ2-5, with D unclear. Germline V CDR1 and CDR2: SGHAT, FQNNGV. V was trimmed by 5 bases and J by 13 bases, leaving 23 bases between them. CDR3 length: 14 amino acids.

V is TRBV11-2 and J is TRBJ2-7, with TRBD1 matching over 8 bases. V gave up 1 base and J gave up 6 bases; unmatched junction bases: 8. Germline V lookup: CDR1 SGHAT, CDR2 FQNNGV. This CDR3 contains 15 residues. The CDR3 nucleotides are TGTGCCAGCAGCTTAGCAGGGGGCGCGAATCGCGAGCAGTACTTC. Its translation: CASSLAGGANREQYF.

CDR3 DNA sequence: TGTGCCAGCAGTCCCCGGGGGGGGCGTCATGAGCAGTTCTTC. This gives the protein CASSPRGGRHEQFF. V gene TRBV6-6 combines with J gene TRBJ2-1, with 8 bases fitting TRBD2. Germline CDR1 reads MNHNY; CDR2 reads SVGAGI (reference sequence). CDR3 size: 14 residues. V trimming: 5 bases; J trimming: 8 bases; junction bases outside the gene matches: 8.

This clone was observed a single time. In the same sample, other DNA sequences code for this CDR3. The chain combines TRBV27 with TRBJ2-7; no clear D gene. CDR1 is MNHEY and CDR2 is SMNVEV in the germline V gene (reference sequence). The CDR3 consists of 13 residues. Trimming left V 2 bases short and J 3 bases short, with 8 bases between. The CDR3 DNA reads as TGTGCCAGCAGTTTACTAGGAAACTACGAGCAGTACTTC. Protein product: CASSLLGNYEQYF.

The J gene is TRBJ1-2, the V gene TRBV6-5, with TRBD1 matching 7 bases. CDR1 is MNHEY, CDR2 SVGAGI, per germline. The CDR3 sequence is 15 residues long. The trim removed 5 bases at V and 0 bases at J, leaving 6 bases unmatched. The CDR3 nucleotides read TGTGCCAGCAGTACCGACAGGGAAGCTAACTATGGCTACACCTTC. Amino acids: CASSTDREANYGYTF.

The chain combines TRBV6-5 with TRBJ1-1; weak D call: TRBD1 (5 bases). The CDR3 is 15 amino acids. With 4 bases removed from V and 3 bases from J, the gap between germline ends came to 15 bases. Germline V gene sequence: CDR1 MNHEY, CDR2 SVGAGI. The CDR3 DNA reads as TGTGCCAGCAGTTCCCGTTGGGGGGGAGACACTGAAGCTTTCTTT. Amino acid sequence: CASSSRWGGDTEAFF.